The 5 T cell receptor beta chains given below trace back to one sample, sequenced in a study of blood T cell repertoires in COVID-19. Data came from immunoSEQ multiplex PCR; TCRdb stores just in-frame clones and leaves some out. The top ten hold 2% to 2.5% of the sample, which has some 120,000 clones, over 80% seen once. Sequenced input: peripheral blood. The receptors shown here come from a man younger than 40 with acute or convalescent COVID-19.

The gene calls are TRBV9 and TRBJ2-6; 13 positions agree with TRBD2. V was clipped by 7 bases and J by 0 bases; unmatched bases: 7. Germline V gives CDR1 SGDLS, CDR2 YYNGEE. This CDR3 is 18 amino acids long. CDR3 region: CASAQGLAGFSGANVLTF. The CDR3 bases are TGTGCCAGCGCCCAGGGACTAGCGGGATTCTCTGGGGCCAACGTCCTGACTTTC.

The rearrangement joins TRBV6-5 to TRBJ2-1; D is perhaps TRBD2 (6 bases). This CDR3 contains 15 residues. Looked up from germline, CDR1 is MNHEY and CDR2 is SVGAGI. Trimming cost V 8 bases and J 0 bases, with 14 bases left between them. As DNA, the CDR3 is TGTGCCAGCCAAGCGGGTGGTAGCTCCTACAATGAGCAGTTCTTC. It is translated as CASQAGGSSYNEQFF.

The V gene is TRBV6-5, the J gene TRBJ1-5, with a tentative D call TRBD1 (5 bases). Trimming took 6 bases from V and 8 from J, leaving 20 bases between them. CDR3 length: 15 residues. Germline V lookup: CDR1 MNHEY, CDR2 SVGAGI. The CDR3 region has the DNA TGTGCCAGCAGACCCCGGGGAGGGGATTGGGAGCCCCAGCATTTT. Residues: CASRPRGGDWEPQHF.

The V and J genes are TRBV11-2 and TRBJ2-3; possible D gene TRBD2, 6 bases. V lost 3 bases and J 1 base, leaving 11 bases between the germline ends. Germline CDR1 SGHAT, CDR2 FQNNGV. The CDR3 contains 15 residues. The DNA for the CDR3 is TGTGCCAGCAGCTTTACGTCTAGCGGCACAGATACGCAGTATTTT. This gives the protein CASSFTSSGTDTQYF.

This rearrangement joins TRBV11-1 to TRBJ2-5; D is possibly TRBD2 (5 bases). Trimming stripped 1 base from V and 1 base from J, with 13 bases between. Germline values: CDR1 SGHAT, CDR2 FQDESV (reference sequence). The CDR3 has 16 residues. The CDR3 DNA is TGTGCCAGCAGCTTAGGACCAGCGGAGTCCCAAGAGACCCAGTACTTC. Translated: CASSLGPAESQETQYF.